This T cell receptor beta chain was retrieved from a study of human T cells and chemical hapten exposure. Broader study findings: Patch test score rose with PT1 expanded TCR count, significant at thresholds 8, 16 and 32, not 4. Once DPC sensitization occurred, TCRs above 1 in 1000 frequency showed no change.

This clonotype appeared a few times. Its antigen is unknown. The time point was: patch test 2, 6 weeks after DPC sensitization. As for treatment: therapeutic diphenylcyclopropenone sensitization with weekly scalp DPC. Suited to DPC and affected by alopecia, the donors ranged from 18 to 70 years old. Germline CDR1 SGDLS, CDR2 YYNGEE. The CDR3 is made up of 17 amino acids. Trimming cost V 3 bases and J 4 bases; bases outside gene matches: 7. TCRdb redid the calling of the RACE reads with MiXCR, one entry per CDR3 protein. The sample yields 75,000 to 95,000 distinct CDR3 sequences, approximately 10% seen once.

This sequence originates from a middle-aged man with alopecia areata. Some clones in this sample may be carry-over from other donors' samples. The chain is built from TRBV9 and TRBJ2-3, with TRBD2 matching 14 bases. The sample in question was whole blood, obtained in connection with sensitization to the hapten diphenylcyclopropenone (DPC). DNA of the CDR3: TGTGCCAGCAGCGGCCGACTAGCGGGAGGGCCCGCAGATACGCAGTATTTT. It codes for CASSGRLAGGPADTQYF.